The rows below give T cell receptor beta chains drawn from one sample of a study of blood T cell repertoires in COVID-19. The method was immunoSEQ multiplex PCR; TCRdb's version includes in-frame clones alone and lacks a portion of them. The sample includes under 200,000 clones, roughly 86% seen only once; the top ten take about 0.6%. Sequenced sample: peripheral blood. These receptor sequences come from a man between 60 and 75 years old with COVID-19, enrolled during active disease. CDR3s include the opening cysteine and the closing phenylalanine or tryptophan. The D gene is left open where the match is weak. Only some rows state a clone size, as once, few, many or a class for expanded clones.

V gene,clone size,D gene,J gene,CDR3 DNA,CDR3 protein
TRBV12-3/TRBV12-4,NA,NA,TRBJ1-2,TGTGCCAGCAGGATAACAGGGTCTTATGGCTACACCTTC,CASRITGSYGYTF
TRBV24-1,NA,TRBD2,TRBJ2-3,TGTGCCACCAGCGGGAGGAGCACAGATACGCAGTATTTT,CATSGRSTDTQYF
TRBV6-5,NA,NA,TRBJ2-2,TGTGCCAGCAGAAGGACAGCCAACACCGGGGAGCTGTTTTTT,CASRRTANTGELFF
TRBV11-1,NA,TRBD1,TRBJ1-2,TGTGCCAGCAGCTTAGACAGGGGGCACGTCTATGGCTACACCTTC,CASSLDRGHVYGYTF
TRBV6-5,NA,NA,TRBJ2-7,TGTGCCAGCAGTCTAACGGGGAATCTTTACGAGCAGTACTTC,CASSLTGNLYEQYF
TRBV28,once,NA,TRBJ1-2,TGTGCCAGCCGATCCTTCAACGGACAGCCGAACTATGGCTACACCTTC,CASRSFNGQPNYGYTF
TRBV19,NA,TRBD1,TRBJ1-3,TGTGCCAGCGGGCTGAGGGGGCCGTATGGAAACACCATATATTTT,CASGLRGPYGNTIYF
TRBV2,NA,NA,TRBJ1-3,TGTGCCAGCAGTGGGGACAAGGGAAACACCATATATTTT,CASSGDKGNTIYF
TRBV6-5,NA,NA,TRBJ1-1,TGTGCCAGCTCGGGTCCTCCGAACACTGAAGCTTTCTTT,CASSGPPNTEAFF
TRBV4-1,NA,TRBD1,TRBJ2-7,TGCGCCAGCAGCCACCCGGGACAGGGCAAGTACGAGCAGTACTTC,CASSHPGQGKYEQYF
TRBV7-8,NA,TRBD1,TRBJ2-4,TGTGCCAGCAGCTTAGGGGGGACAGGGGCGCAAAACATTCAGTACTTC,CASSLGGTGAQNIQYF
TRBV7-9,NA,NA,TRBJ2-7,TGTGCCAGCAGCTCCCTAGGGGGAACCTACGAGCAGTACTTC,CASSSLGGTYEQYF
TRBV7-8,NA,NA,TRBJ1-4,TGTGCCAGCAGCTTAGTTCGGGGTCCGAGCGAAAAACTGTTTTTT,CASSLVRGPSEKLFF
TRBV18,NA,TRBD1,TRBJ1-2,TGTGCCAGCTCACCACTTTCAGGACAGGGAGCCTATGGCTACACCTTC,CASSPLSGQGAYGYTF
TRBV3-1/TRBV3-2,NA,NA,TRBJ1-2,TGTGCCAGCAGCCAAGCGCGACAGGATGGCTACACCTTC,CASSQARQDGYTF
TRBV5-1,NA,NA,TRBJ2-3,TGCGCCAGCAGCTTTACCTCCCGGGACATCAAATATTTT,CASSFTSRDIKYF
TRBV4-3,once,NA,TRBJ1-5,TGCGCCAGCAGCCAGGTACTAGGTAGCAATCAGCCCCAGCATTTT,CASSQVLGSNQPQHF
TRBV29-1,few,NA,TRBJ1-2,TGCAGCGTTGAAGGGCACCTCTTATCTGGCTACACCTTC,CSVEGHLLSGYTF
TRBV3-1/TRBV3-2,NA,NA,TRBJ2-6,TGTGCCAGCAGCCAAGGAGGGTTCGGGGCCAACGTCCTGACTTTC,CASSQGGFGANVLTF
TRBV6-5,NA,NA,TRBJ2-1,TGTGCCAGCACCGTCAACCTCGGCAATGAGCAGTTCTTC,CASTVNLGNEQFF
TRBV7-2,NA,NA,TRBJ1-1,TGTGCCAGCAGCTTAGGGGGCACGGCGATCAGAGGCACTGAAGCTTTCTTT,CASSLGGTAIRGTEAFF
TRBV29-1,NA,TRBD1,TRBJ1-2,TGCAGCGTTGGCGGGGACAGCCTCAACTATGGCTACACCTTC,CSVGGDSLNYGYTF
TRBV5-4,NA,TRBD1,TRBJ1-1,TGTGCCAGCAGCACGGGACAGGGGGCGAGCACTGAAGCTTTCTTT,CASSTGQGASTEAFF
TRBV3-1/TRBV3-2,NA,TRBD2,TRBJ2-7,TGTGCCAGCAGCCAGCAGGGACTAGCGGGACCTGGTGAGCAGTACTTC,CASSQQGLAGPGEQYF
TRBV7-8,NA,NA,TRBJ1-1,TGTGCCAGCAGCTTACTTGTAGGGGTTCGTAGTAGGTTGGCTGAAGCTTTCTTT,CASSLLVGVRSRLAEAFF
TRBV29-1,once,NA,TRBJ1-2,TGCAGCGTTGAATCCCCGGGGGGCAGTTCCCTCGGGGACTATGGCTACACCTTC,CSVESPGGSSLGDYGYTF
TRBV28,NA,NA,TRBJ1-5,TGTGCCAGCAGAAGTATGGGCCAGCCCCAGCATTTT,CASRSMGQPQHF
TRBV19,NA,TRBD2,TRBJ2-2,TGTGCCAGTAGTCAGAGGACTAGCGGGAAGAACACCGGGGAGCTGTTTTTT,CASSQRTSGKNTGELFF
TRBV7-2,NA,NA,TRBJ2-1,TGTGCCAGCAGCTTAGGGGGGGGCCCTGATGAGCAGTTCTTC,CASSLGGGPDEQFF
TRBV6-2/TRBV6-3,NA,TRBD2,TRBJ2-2,TGTGCCAGCAGTTACGGGTCCCCCGGGAGGGCAACCGGGGAGCTGTTTTTT,CASSYGSPGRATGELFF
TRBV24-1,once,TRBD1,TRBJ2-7,TGTGCCACCAGTGATTCCACGCCCGGGACAGGGTTTATTCGCGAGCAGTACTTC,CATSDSTPGTGFIREQYF
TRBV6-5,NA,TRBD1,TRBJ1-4,TGTGCCAGCAGACCTACGTCAGGGGGCTTCGGAAAACTGTTTTTT,CASRPTSGGFGKLFF
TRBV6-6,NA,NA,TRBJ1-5,TGTGCCAGCAGAGACATGGGGCGAAATAGCAATCAGCCCCAGCATTTT,CASRDMGRNSNQPQHF
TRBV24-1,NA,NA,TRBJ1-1,TGTGCCACCAGTGACCCCCGACGCCCGGGCACTGAAGCTTTCTTT,CATSDPRRPGTEAFF
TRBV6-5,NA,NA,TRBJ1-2,TGTGCCAGCAGGGATCCGGGGTATGGCTACACCTTC,CASRDPGYGYTF
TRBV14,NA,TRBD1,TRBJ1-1,TGTGCCAGCAGCCAAGTGTCCGGGACAGGGACGGGGGACACTGAAGCTTTCTTT,CASSQVSGTGTGDTEAFF
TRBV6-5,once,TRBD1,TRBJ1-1,TGTGCCAGCAGTCGGACAGGCCCCACTGAAGCTTTCTTT,CASSRTGPTEAFF
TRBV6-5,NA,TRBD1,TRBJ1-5,TGTGCCAGCAGTTCCACTCGACAGGGCAGCAATCAGCCCCAGCATTTT,CASSSTRQGSNQPQHF
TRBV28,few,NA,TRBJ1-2,TGTGCCAGCAGGGGATACCGGGACATTCAGCAGTGGACCTTC,CASRGYRDIQQWTF
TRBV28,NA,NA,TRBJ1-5,TGTGCCAGCAGGCGATTAAATCAGCCCCAGCATTTT,CASRRLNQPQHF
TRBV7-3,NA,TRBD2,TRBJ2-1,TGTGCCAGCAGCTTAGAGGGGACTAGTTACAATGAGCAGTTCTTC,CASSLEGTSYNEQFF
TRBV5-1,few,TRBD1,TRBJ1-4,TGCGCCAGCAGCTTGCGGACAGGCCCGAATGAAAAACTGTTTTTT,CASSLRTGPNEKLFF
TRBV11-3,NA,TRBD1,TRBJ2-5,TGTGCCAGCAGCTCGACAGGGACAGGCCAAGAGACCCAGTACTTC,CASSSTGTGQETQYF
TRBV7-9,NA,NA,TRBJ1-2,TGTGCCAGCAGCCTCTATGGCTACACCTTC,CASSLYGYTF
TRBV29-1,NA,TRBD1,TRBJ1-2,TGCAGCGTTGAGAGGACAGGAGATGGCTACACCTTC,CSVERTGDGYTF